Listed here is a single T cell receptor beta chain. Its antigen remains undetermined. Nothing much larger sits one base from this clone, and base qualities are not available. Each clonotype received, on average, roughly 9.6x coverage in deep resolution sequencing performed on a MiSeq, where the target depth lay between 1 in 1 million and 1 in 200,000 T cells. The immunoSEQ hsTCRB Kit was used to generate TCR beta libraries. Regarding the original processing steps: The data were analyzed with ImmunoSEQ Analyzer and ImmunoSEQ Data Assistant, and V, D and J gene assignments followed IMGT definitions. Clonality was computed as one minus normalized Shannon entropy of productive rearrangement frequencies, ranging from 0 to 1. Only overrepresented clonotypes making up at least 0.05% of each patient's repertoire were included in the public clonotype analysis. Approximately 12 age-matched healthy donor repertoires from immuneACCESS were used as controls for clonality. This immuneACCESS table, as held by TCRdb, lists in-frame sequences with V and J called but not all clones. Of the missing ones, under half trace to an unresolved V gene in checked studies; the others have no known cause. The DNA gave D and trimming, while V, J and clone size come from that table. The sample profile shows about 40,000 clones; 60% to 75% of them were found once. The ten largest make up about 9.5% of the sample.

The sample originates from a study of cytotoxic CD8 clonotypes in ibrutinib-treated CLL listed by TCRdb under 2021. Notes on the research overall: The cohort included approximately 15 treatment-naive and ten to eleven relapsed/refractory patients; about 18 were IGHV unmutated. Partial responses were observed in roughly 24 patients and complete responses in 2; after a median follow-up of around 64 months, remission was maintained in approximately 14 patients and progression was observed in some 12. Response samples were taken after a median of approximately 12 months on treatment, ranging from about 6 to 40 months. All remission and progressive disease samples were collected while patients were still receiving ibrutinib. Longitudinal samples were available for about 30% of the roughly 86 trial participants. Cryopreserved peripheral blood mononuclear cells were obtained prior to treatment, at the time of response, and at either disease progression or sustained remission. Samples averaged roughly 280,000 productive templates and some 91,000 productive rearrangements.

What the research found in general, with its limitations: Public clonotypes were rare and either contracted or stayed stable during treatment, and the rise in clonality at ibrutinib response reflected the expansion of private clonotypes. Baseline clonality exceeded that of age-matched healthy donors and correlated strongly with circulating CD8+ T-cell counts. Clonality increased at ibrutinib response, stayed stable in sustained remission, and fell back toward baseline at progression. Sampling times were not matched between patients in sustained remission and patients whose disease was progressing, and lymph node repertoires were not examined.

Explained via the paper, the time point label denotes: progressive disease on ibrutinib. For TCR beta library preparation, around 1.8 micrograms of genomic DNA were extracted from the cryopreserved PBMCs. Longitudinal blood samples from CLL patients on ibrutinib monotherapy underwent high-throughput TCR beta sequencing. The patients took part in an open-label, single-center phase 2 trial of ibrutinib monotherapy. Material: PBMCs, obtained at disease progression, from a patient treated with ibrutinib. This TCR came from a human donor with chronic lymphocytic leukemia.

The sequence in DNA is TGTGCCAGCAGTTTATTAGGGGGCGCTGTGGACAATGAGCAGTTCTTC. The translation is CASSLLGGAVDNEQFF. This sequence uses TRBV27 and TRBJ2-1; the central 7 bases match TRBD1. V loses 1 base at its end and J loses 5 bases; junction bases beyond the gene matches: 8. CDR1 and CDR2 are read off the germline V gene (reference sequence) as MNHEY and SMNVEV. The CDR3 runs 16 amino acids, cysteine and phenylalanine included. Solely the CDR3 DNA is kept, with 48 bases framed from the first base.